This T cell receptor (beta chain) was found in a study of Graves' ophthalmopathy and Graves' hyperthyroidism. For repertoire sequencing, the TCR beta CDR3 regions were amplified from RNA transcripts. RT-PCR with HTBI primers came first, then second-round multiplex PCR. Each CDR3 protein is one row after TCRdb ran MiXCR on the multiplex PCR reads. This table has approximately 640,000 distinct CDR3 sequences, under 50% appearing once. Germline CDR1 is LNHDA and CDR2 is SQIVND (reference sequence). This CDR3 comprises 14 residues. The germline V and J ends were trimmed by 5 bases and 5 bases, with 15 bases remaining between them.

The sequencing sample was made of peripheral blood. The TCR comes from an adult man with Graves' ophthalmopathy. The V call is TRBV19, the J call TRBJ2-5; D may correspond to TRBD1 or TRBD2 (5 bases each). CDR3 region: CASSPPGASETQYF. The CDR3 nucleotides are TGTGCCAGTAGTCCCCCCGGGGCCTCGGAGACCCAGTACTTC.